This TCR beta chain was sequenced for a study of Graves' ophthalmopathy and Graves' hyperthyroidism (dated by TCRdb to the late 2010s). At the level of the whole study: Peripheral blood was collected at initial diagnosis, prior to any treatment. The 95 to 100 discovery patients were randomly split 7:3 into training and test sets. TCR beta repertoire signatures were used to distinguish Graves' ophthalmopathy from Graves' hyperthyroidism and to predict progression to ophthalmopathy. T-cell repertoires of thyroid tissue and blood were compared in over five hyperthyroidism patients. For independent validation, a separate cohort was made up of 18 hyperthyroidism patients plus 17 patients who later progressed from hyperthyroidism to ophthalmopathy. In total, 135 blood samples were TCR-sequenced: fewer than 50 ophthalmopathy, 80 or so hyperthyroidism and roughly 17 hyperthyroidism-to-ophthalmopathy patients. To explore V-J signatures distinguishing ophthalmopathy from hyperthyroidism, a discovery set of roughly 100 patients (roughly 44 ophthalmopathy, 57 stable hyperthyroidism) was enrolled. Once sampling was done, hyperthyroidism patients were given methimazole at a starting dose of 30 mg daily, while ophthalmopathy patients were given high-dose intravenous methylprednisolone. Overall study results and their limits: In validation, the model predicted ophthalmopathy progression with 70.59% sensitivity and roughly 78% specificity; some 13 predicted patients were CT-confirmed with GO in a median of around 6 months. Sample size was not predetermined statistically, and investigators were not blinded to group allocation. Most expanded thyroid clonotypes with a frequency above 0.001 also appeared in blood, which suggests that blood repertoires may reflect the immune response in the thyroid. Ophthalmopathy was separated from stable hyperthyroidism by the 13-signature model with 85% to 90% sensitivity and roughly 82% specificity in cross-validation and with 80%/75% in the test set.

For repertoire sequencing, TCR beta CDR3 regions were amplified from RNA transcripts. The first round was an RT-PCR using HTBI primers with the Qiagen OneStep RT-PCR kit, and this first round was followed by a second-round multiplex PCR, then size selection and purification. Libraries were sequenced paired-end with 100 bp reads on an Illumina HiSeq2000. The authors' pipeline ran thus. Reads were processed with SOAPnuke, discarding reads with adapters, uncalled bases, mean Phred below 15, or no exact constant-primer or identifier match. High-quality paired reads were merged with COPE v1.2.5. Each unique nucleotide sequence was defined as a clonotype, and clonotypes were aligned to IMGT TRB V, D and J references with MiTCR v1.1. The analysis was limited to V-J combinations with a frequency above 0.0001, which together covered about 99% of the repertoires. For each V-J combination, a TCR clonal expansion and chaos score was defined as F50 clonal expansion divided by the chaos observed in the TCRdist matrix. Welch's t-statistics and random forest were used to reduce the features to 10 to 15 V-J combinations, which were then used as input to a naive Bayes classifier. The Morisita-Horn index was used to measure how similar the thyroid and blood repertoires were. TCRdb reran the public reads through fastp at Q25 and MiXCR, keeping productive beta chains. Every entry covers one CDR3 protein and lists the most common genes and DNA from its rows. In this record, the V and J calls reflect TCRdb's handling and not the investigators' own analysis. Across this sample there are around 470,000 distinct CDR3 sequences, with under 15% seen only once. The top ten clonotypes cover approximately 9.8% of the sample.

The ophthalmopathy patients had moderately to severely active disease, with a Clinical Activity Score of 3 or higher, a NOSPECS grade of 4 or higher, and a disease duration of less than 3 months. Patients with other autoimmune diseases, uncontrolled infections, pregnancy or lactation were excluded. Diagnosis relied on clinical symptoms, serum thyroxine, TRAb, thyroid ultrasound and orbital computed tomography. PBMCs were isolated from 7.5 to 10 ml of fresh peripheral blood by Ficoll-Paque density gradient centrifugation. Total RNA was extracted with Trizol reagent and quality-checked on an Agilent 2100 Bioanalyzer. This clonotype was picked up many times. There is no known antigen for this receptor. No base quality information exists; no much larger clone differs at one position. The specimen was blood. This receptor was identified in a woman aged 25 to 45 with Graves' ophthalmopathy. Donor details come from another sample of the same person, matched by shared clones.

The DNA sequence reads TGTGCCAGCAGTTACGTCCCCTCCGCCACTGAAGCTTTCTTT. The encoded protein is CASSYVPSATEAFF. Rearrangement joined TRBV6-5 to TRBJ1-1; no D segment can be confidently identified. The germline V gene provides CDR1 MNHEY and CDR2 SVGAGI. V lost 2 bases and J lost 4 bases; the stretch between them is 11 bases long. The CDR3 runs 14 residues from the cysteine to the phenylalanine. Only the CDR3 region is kept as DNA, spanning 42 bases read in frame from base 1.